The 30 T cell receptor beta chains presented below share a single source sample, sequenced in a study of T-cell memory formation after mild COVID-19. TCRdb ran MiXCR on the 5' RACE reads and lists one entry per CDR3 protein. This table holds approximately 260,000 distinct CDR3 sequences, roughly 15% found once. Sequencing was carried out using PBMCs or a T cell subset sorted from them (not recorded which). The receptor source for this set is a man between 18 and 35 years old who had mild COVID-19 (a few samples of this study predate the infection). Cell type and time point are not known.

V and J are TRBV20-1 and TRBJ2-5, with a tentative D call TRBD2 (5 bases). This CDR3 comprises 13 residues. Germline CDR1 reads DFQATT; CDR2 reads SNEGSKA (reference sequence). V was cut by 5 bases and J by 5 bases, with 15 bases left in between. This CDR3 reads CSAPPLARETQYF. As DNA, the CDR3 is TGCAGTGCTCCTCCTCTAGCACGGGAGACCCAGTACTTC.

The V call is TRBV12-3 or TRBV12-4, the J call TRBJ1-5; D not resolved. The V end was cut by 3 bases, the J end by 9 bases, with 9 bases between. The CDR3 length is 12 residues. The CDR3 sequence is CASSFRDTPQHF. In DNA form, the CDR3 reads TGTGCCAGCAGTTTTAGAGATACGCCCCAGCATTTT.

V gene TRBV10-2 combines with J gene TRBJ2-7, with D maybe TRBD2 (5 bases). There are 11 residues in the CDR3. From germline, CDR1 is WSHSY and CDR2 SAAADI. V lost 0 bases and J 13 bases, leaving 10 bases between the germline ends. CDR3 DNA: TGCGCCAGCAGTGAGTCGAGGGAGAACTACTTC. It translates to CASSESRENYF.

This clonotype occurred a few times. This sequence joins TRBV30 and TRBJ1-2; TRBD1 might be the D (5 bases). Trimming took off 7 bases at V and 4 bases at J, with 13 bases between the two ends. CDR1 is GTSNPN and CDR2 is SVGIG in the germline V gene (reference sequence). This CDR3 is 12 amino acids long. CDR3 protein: CASWGTSYGYTF. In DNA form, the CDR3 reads TGTGCCTCCTGGGGGACCTCCTATGGCTACACCTTC.

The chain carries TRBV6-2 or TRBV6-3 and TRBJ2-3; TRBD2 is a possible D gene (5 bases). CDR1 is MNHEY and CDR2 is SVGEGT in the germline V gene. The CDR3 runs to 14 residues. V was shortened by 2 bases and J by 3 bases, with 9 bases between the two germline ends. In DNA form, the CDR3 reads TGTGCCAGCAGTTACATAGAGGGAACAGATACGCAGTATTTT. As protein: CASSYIEGTDTQYF.

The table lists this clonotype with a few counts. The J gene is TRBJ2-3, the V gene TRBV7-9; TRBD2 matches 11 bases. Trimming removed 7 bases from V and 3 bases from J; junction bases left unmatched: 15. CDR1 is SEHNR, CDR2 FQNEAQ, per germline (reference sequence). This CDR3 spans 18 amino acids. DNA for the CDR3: TGTGCCAGCACCCTCCTTAGCGGGGGGGCCCTTTATACAGATACGCAGTATTTT. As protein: CASTLLSGGALYTDTQYF.

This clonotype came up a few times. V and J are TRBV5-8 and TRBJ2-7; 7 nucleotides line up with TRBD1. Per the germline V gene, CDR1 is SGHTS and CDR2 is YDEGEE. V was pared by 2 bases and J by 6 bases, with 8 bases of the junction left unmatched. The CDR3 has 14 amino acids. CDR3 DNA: TGTGCCAGCAGCTTCGTCAACAGGGGTTTCGAGCAGTACGTC. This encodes CASSFVNRGFEQYV.

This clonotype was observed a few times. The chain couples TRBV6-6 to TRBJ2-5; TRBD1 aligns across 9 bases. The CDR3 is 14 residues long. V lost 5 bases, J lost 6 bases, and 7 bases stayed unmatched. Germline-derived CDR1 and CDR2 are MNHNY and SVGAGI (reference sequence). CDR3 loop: CASSETGGRKTQYF. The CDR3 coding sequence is TGTGCCAGCAGTGAGACAGGGGGTCGGAAGACCCAGTACTTC.

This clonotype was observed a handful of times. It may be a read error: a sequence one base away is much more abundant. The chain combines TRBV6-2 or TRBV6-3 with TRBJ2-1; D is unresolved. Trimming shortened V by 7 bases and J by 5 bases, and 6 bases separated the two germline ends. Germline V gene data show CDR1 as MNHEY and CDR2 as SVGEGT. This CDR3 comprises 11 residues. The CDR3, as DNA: TGTGCCAGCACCAATAACAATGAGCAGTTCTTC. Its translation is CASTNNNEQFF.

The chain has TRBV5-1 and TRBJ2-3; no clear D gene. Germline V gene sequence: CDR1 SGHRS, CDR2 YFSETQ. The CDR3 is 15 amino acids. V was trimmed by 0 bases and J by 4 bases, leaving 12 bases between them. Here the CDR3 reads CASSLAERLADTQYF. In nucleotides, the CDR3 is TGCGCCAGCAGCTTGGCCGAGAGACTCGCAGATACGCAGTATTTT.

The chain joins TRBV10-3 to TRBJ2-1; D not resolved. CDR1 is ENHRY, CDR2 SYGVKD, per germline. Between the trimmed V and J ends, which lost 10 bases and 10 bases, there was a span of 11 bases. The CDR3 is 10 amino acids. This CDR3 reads CATKASEQFF. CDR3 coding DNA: TGTGCCACCAAGGCGTCGGAGCAGTTCTTC.

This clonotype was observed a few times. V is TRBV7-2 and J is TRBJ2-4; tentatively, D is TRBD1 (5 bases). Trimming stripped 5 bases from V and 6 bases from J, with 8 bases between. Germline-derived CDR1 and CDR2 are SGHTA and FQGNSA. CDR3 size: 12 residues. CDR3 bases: TGTGCCAGCAGCGGGGCGATAAACATTCAGTACTTC. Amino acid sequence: CASSGAINIQYF.

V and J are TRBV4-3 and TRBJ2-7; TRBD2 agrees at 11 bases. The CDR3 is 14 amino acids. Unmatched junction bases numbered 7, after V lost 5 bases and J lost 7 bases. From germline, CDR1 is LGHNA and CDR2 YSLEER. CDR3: CASSLAGGPFEQYF. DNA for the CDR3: TGCGCCAGCAGCTTAGCGGGGGGGCCTTTTGAGCAGTACTTC.

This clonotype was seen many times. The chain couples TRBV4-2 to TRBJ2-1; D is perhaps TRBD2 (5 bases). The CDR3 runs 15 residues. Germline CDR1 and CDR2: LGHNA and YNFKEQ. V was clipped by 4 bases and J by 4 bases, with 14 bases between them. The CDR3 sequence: CASSPSQERYNEQFF. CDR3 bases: TGTGCCAGCAGCCCTAGTCAGGAGCGGTACAATGAGCAGTTCTTC.

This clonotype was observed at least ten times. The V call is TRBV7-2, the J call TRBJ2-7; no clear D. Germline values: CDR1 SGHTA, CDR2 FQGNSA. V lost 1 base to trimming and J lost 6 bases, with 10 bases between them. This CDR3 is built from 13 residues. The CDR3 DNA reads TGTGCCAGCAGCTTAGGTGGCTTTTTCGAGCAGTACGTC. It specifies CASSLGGFFEQYV.

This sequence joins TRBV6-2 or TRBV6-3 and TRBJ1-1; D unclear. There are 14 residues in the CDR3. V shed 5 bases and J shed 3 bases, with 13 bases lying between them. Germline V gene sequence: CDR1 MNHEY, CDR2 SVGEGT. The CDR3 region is CASSLAGADTEAFF. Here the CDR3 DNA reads TGTGCCAGCAGTCTAGCAGGTGCCGACACTGAAGCTTTCTTT.

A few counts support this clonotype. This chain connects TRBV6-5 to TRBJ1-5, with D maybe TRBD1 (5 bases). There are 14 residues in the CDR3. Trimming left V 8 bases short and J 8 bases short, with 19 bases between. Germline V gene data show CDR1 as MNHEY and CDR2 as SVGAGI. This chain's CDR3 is CASGGGRPAEPQHF. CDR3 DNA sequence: TGTGCCAGCGGTGGGGGACGGCCGGCGGAGCCCCAGCATTTT.

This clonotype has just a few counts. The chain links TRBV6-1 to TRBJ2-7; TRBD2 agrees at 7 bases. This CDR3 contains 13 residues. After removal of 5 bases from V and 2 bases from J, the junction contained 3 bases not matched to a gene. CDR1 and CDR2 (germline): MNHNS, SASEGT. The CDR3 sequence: CASSSGDPYEQYF. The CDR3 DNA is TGTGCCAGCAGTAGCGGGGACCCCTACGAGCAGTACTTC.

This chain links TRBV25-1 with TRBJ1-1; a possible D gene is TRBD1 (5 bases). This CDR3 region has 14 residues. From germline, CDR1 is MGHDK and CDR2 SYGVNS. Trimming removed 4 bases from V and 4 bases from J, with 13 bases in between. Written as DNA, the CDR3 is TGTGCCAGCAGTGTTGGGTGGGGGGGCACTGAAGCTTTCTTT. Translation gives CASSVGWGGTEAFF.

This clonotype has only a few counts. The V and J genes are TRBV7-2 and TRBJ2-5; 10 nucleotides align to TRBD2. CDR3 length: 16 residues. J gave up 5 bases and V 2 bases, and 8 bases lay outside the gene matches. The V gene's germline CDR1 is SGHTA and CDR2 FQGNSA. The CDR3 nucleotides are TGTGCCAGCAGCTTACGGCAGCGGGGGGGCCAGGAGACCCAGTACTTC. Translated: CASSLRQRGGQETQYF. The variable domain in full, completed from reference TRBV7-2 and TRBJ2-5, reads GAGVSQSPSNKVTEKGKDVELRCDPISGHTALYWYRQSLGQGLEFLIYFQGNSAPDKSGLPSDRFSAERTGGSVSTLTIQRTQQEDSAVYLCASSLRQRGGQETQYFGPGTRLLVL.

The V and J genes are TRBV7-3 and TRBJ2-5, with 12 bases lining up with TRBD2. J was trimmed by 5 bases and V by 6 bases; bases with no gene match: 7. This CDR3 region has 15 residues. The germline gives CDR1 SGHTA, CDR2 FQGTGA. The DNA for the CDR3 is TGTGCCAGCAGTTCTAGCGGGGGGGCCTCGGAGACCCAGTACTTC. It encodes CASSSSGGASETQYF.

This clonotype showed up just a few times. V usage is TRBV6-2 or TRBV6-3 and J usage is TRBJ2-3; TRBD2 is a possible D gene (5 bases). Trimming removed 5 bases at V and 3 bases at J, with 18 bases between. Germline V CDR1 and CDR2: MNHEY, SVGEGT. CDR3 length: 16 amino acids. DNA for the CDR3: TGTGCCAGCAGTGTTACGCCGCGAGGGCGGACAGATACGCAGTATTTT. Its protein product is CASSVTPRGRTDTQYF.

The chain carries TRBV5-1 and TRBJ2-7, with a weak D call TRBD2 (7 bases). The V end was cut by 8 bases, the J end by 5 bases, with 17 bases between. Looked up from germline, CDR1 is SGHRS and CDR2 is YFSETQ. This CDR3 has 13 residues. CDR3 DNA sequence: TGCGCCAGTCAGGTGTGGGGGGGCAACGAGCAGTACTTC. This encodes CASQVWGGNEQYF.

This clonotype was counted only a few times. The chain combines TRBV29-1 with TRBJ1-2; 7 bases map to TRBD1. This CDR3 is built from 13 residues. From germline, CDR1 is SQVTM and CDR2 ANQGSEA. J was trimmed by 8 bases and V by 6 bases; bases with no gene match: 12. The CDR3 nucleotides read TGCAGCGTCATTCGACAGGGCGGGTTAGGCTACACCTTC. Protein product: CSVIRQGGLGYTF. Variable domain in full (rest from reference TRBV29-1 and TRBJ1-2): SAVISQKPSRDICQRGTSLTIQCQVDSQVTMMFWYRQQPGQSLTLIATANQGSEATYESGFVIDKFPISRPNLTFSTLTVSNMSPEDSSIYLCSVIRQGGLGYTFGSGTRLTVV.

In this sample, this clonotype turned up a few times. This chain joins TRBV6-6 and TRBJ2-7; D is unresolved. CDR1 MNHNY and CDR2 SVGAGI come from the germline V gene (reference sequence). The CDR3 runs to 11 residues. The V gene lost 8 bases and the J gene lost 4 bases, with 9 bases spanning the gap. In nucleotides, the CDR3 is TGTGCCAGCGTTGACCGGTACGAGCAGTACTTC. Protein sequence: CASVDRYEQYF.

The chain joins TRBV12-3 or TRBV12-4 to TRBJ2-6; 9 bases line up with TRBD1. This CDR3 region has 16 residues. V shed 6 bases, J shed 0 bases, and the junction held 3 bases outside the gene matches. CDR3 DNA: TGTGCCAGCAGCGGGACAGGGCACTCTGGGGCCAACGTCCTGACTTTC. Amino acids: CASSGTGHSGANVLTF.

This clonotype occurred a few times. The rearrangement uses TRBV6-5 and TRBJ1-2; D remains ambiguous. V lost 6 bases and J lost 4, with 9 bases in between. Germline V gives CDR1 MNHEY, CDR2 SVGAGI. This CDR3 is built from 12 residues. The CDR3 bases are TGTGCCAGCAGGCCGGTTGGCTATGGCTACACCTTC. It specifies CASRPVGYGYTF.

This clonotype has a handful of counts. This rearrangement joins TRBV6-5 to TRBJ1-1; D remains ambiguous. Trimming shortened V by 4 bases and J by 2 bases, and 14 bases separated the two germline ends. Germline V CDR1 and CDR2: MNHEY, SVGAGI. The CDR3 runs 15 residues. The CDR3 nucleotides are TGTGCCAGCAGTTCCCATTTACAGATAAACACTGAAGCTTTCTTT. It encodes CASSSHLQINTEAFF.

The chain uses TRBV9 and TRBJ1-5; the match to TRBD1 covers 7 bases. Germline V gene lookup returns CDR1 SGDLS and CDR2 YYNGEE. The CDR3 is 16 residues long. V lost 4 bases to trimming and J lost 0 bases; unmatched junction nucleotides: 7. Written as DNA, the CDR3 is TGTGCCAGCAGCCCTGGACAGGACCCTAGCAATCAGCCCCAGCATTTT. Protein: CASSPGQDPSNQPQHF. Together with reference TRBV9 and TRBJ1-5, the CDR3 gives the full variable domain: DSGVTQTPKHLITATGQRVTLRCSPRSGDLSVYWYQQSLDQGLQFLIQYYNGEERAKGNILERFSAQQFPDLHSELNLSSLELGDSALYFCASSPGQDPSNQPQHFGDGTRLSIL.

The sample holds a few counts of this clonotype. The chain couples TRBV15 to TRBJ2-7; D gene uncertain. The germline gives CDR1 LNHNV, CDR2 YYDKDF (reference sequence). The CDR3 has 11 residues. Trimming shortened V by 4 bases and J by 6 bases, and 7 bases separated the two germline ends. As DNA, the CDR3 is TGTGCCACCAGCAATTTGGGCGAGCAGTACGTC. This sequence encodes CATSNLGEQYV.